This T cell receptor beta chain was retrieved from a study of identical twins. Study-level results: Memory repertoires lacked the insertion deficit that abundant cord blood beta clonotypes showed. The study found excess low generation probability among twin-shared out-of-frame alpha sequences.

In regard to this clonotype: The target antigen is unknown.

Germline loops: CDR1 SGHKS, CDR2 YYEKEE (reference sequence). The V and J ends lost 4 bases and 5 bases, in that order; junction bases with no gene match: 11. The CDR3 sequence is 17 residues long. TCRdb redid the calling of the 5' RACE reads with MiXCR, one entry per CDR3 protein. Here the sample spans 450,000 or so distinct CDR3 sequences, 14% being singletons. Separately, the same data were catalogued under a study of yellow fever vaccine responses in identical twins.

The genes are TRBV5-5 and TRBJ2-1, with 11 bases matching TRBD1. The sequencing input was CD4+ T cells sorted from blood. The origin of this receptor is a woman under 30 in good health. CDR3 region: CASSPWKGQGVHNEQFF. CDR3 DNA sequence: TGTGCCAGCAGCCCGTGGAAGGGACAGGGGGTGCACAATGAGCAGTTCTTC.